The 13 T cell receptor beta chains below come from one sample, sequenced in a study of blood T cell repertoires in COVID-19. Repertoires were generated with immunoSEQ multiplex PCR, while TCRdb's copy carries only in-frame clones and drops some. Of around 290,000 clones listed, around 90% were seen once; the top ten hold approximately 1%. Source material: PBMCs or T cells enriched from blood (not recorded which). The origin of the receptors is a woman younger than 45 who had recovered from COVID-19.

The chain is built from TRBV27 and TRBJ2-7; D might be TRBD2 (6 bases). Germline lookup yields CDR1 MNHEY and CDR2 SMNVEV (reference sequence). The CDR3 is 13 amino acids. Trimming stripped 3 bases from V and 2 bases from J, with 8 bases between. The CDR3 DNA is TGTGCCAGCAGTTTGGGGGGTCCCTACGAGCAGTACTTC. It translates to CASSLGGPYEQYF.

CDR3 sequence reads: CASSPLGQTSGPTYEQYF. The CDR3 nucleotides are TGTGCCAGCTCACCACTGGGACAGACTAGCGGTCCAACCTACGAGCAGTACTTC. The chain joins TRBV18 to TRBJ2-7, with 9 positions matching TRBD2. Trimming at V came to 1 base and at J to 2 bases, leaving 12 bases not matched to a gene. This CDR3 is 18 amino acids long. Germline assignment: CDR1 KGHSH and CDR2 LQKENI.

The chain joins TRBV25-1 to TRBJ1-4; 8 bases agree with TRBD1. Germline assignment: CDR1 MGHDK and CDR2 SYGVNS. The CDR3 spans 15 residues. V was pared by 3 bases and J by 8 bases, with 8 bases of the junction left unmatched. CDR3 in DNA: TGTGCCAGCAGTGACCCCGGGACAGGTGGGGAAAAACTGTTTTTT. It yields the protein CASSDPGTGGEKLFF.

This chain connects TRBV18 to TRBJ1-2; TRBD1 agrees at 8 bases. The germline V gene encodes CDR1 KGHSH and CDR2 LQKENI. Trimming removed 3 bases from V and 6 bases from J; junction bases left unmatched: 3. There are 13 residues in the CDR3. The chain's CDR3 is CASSPKTGDGYTF. The CDR3 region has the DNA TGTGCCAGCTCACCCAAGACAGGGGATGGCTACACCTTC.

The genes are TRBV5-1 and TRBJ1-4, with 8 nucleotides matching TRBD1. The CDR3 loop spans 16 amino acids. CDR1 and CDR2 from the germline V gene are SGHRS and YFSETQ. The V segment lost 1 base and the J segment 5 bases; nucleotides outside the gene matches: 7. CDR3 bases: TGCGCCAGCAGCTTGAGGCCAGGGGGCGGGAATGAAAAACTGTTTTTT. Residues: CASSLRPGGGNEKLFF.

V usage is TRBV5-1 and J usage is TRBJ2-1, with 12 positions matching TRBD2. The CDR3 length is 15 residues. The ends lost 3 bases at V and 6 bases at J; junction bases unmatched: 4. Germline V gene data show CDR1 as SGHRS and CDR2 as YFSETQ. CDR3 nucleotide sequence: TGCGCCAGCAGCTCTCTAGCGGGGGGGTTCAATGAGCAGTTCTTC. Protein sequence: CASSSLAGGFNEQFF.

This sequence joins TRBV28 and TRBJ2-5; TRBD2 matches 16 bases. This CDR3 has 19 amino acids. The germline gives CDR1 MDHEN, CDR2 SYDVKM. Trimming at V came to 5 bases and at J to 4 bases, leaving 13 bases not matched to a gene. In DNA, the CDR3 is TGTGCCAGCAGTCTTGGGACTAGCGGGGGGGCAGAGGCCCCAGAGACCCAGTACTTC. Protein product: CASSLGTSGGAEAPETQYF.

This chain uses TRBV5-1 with TRBJ2-7; D remains unclear. The CDR3 consists of 12 residues. V lost 4 bases and J lost 4, with 9 bases in between. Germline assignment: CDR1 SGHRS and CDR2 YFSETQ. The DNA of the CDR3 is TGCGCCAGCAGCGTAGGAGCATACGAGCAGTACTTC. Encoded protein: CASSVGAYEQYF.

V usage is TRBV5-6 and J usage is TRBJ2-5, with D maybe TRBD1 (5 bases). The CDR3 has 13 amino acids. Germline CDR1 is SGHDT and CDR2 is YYEEEE. V lost 2 bases and J lost 4, with 9 bases in between. The CDR3 protein is CASSFQGGETQYF. DNA for the CDR3: TGTGCCAGCAGCTTTCAGGGCGGAGAGACCCAGTACTTC. Full variable domain (outside the CDR3, taken from reference TRBV5-6 and TRBJ2-5): DAGVTQSPTHLIKTRGQQVTLRCSPKSGHDTVSWYQQALGQGPQFIFQYYEEEERQRGNFPDRFSGHQFPNYSSELNVNALLLGDSALYLCASSFQGGETQYFGPGTRLLVL.

This clone has only one observation. The chain employs TRBV7-3 and TRBJ2-5; D is undetermined. The CDR3 has 13 residues. V was clipped by 3 bases and J by 1 base, with 6 bases between them. In germline, CDR1 is SGHTA, CDR2 FQGTGA. The CDR3 DNA reads TGTGCCAGCAGCTTGAGTGTCCAAGAGACCCAGTACTTC. Protein product: CASSLSVQETQYF.

This chain joins TRBV9 and TRBJ2-5; 8 bases agree with TRBD1. The CDR3 totals 14 residues. The germline CDR1 and CDR2 sequences are SGDLS and YYNGEE. V shed 3 bases and J 4 bases; nucleotides not matched to a gene: 5. The CDR3 sequence is CASSARGPPETQYF. As DNA, the CDR3 is TGTGCCAGCAGCGCCAGGGGGCCCCCAGAGACCCAGTACTTC.

This clone has just one count. The rearrangement uses TRBV12-3 or TRBV12-4 and TRBJ1-1; D perhaps matches TRBD1 (5 bases). This CDR3 spans 13 amino acids. The V end was cut by 6 bases, the J end by 6 bases, with 14 bases between. The CDR3 protein is CASSSHVRAEAFF. The DNA of the CDR3 is TGTGCCAGCAGCTCCCATGTCAGGGCTGAAGCTTTCTTT.

Written as DNA, the CDR3 is TGCAGTGCTAGTGGACAGCTCAATTCACCCCTCCACTTT. Protein product: CSASGQLNSPLHF. The chain uses TRBV20-1 and TRBJ1-6, with D possibly TRBD1 on 6 matching bases. This CDR3 is built from 13 residues. Germline V gene lookup returns CDR1 DFQATT and CDR2 SNEGSKA (reference sequence). Trimming removed 3 bases at V and 7 bases at J, with 10 bases between.